The present entry profiles one T cell receptor beta chain with its context. Its antigen specificity is not known. The library was generated by the immunoSEQ multiplex PCR assay. A mixture of 60 forward primers for TCR Vbeta segments and 13 reverse primers for TCR Jbeta segments was used in the multiplex PCR. The CDR3 region of rearranged TCR beta genes was amplified from genomic DNA with a multiplex PCR assay. The Illumina HiSeq System was used to sequence the amplified TCR beta libraries as 87-base-pair reads. In the source study's methods: A later analysis counted 75 million to 100 million unique TCR beta chains across the 666 repertoires, and some 12 million of these chains were shared by at least two donors. To remove PCR and sequencing errors, raw reads were error-corrected and collapsed into unique sequences using a nearest-neighbor algorithm that merged closely related sequences. CDR3 sequences were aligned to IMGT reference sequences to assign V, D and J gene segments. Each retained sequence needed at least a six-nucleotide match to both a V gene segment and a J gene segment. A rearrangement was called productive if the CDR3 had no stop codons and remained in frame with V and J, and every other rearrangement was called non-productive. CDR3 was defined according to IMGT convention as the region running from the second conserved V-encoded cysteine to the conserved J-encoded phenylalanine. The earlier analysis of fewer than 750 of the donors excluded sequences that lacked an unambiguous match to a single V gene segment. In an earlier analysis of a few hundred of the donors, a V segment was called functional when productive rearrangements were above 56.7%, and segregating when the standard deviation between donors exceeded 5%. To diagnose cytomegalovirus status from the catalog of TCR beta chain sequences, a statistical classification framework was built. V and J gene assignment, in a later analysis, came from comparing TCR nucleotide sequences with IMGT/GENE-DB human TR gene sequences. The TCRdist pipeline was used in a later analysis to assign CDR3 sequences and most-parsimonious VDJ recombination scenarios. In a later analysis, each TCR beta chain was defined by its CDR3 amino acid sequence together with its V-gene family, and reads lacking a unique V-gene family were excluded. A later analysis removed roughly 590 highly shared, low-generation-probability nucleotide sequences to deal with suspected cross-contamination and a sequencing artifact. For each public chain, a later analysis derived a clonal expansion index from normalized ranks of inferred template counts within each repertoire. Generation probabilities in a later analysis came from a VDJ recombination model fitted to out-of-frame rearrangements, and those results were checked against IGoR. In a later analysis, TCR-TCR, TCR-HLA and TCR-CMV co-occurrence was scored with hypergeometric tests, and a repertoire-size bias correction was applied to TCR pairs. In a later analysis, false discovery rates were estimated by permuting HLA or CMV assignments 20 times. In a later analysis, co-occurring TCRs were grouped using DBSCAN, with TCRdist sequence similarity added in when clustering inside HLA-allele-positive subsets. Repertoires with fewer than 30,000 or more than 120,000 public chains were left out of co-occurrence clustering, as were about 5 repertoires with anomalous nucleotide sharing. Entries here come from immuneACCESS through TCRdb and include only in-frame sequences with V and J called. Some clones fail to appear in such tables; in the studies checked, an unresolved V gene covers under half of the shortfall, and the cause of the remainder is unknown. The V and J calls and the clone size are those of that table, but D and trimming were determined from the DNA. The sample table gives about 87,000 clones. The ten largest clones add up to roughly 15% of the sample.

The record originates from a study of cytomegalovirus exposure and HLA in healthy donors (dated by TCRdb to 2015 to 2018). At the level of the whole study: In an earlier analysis of several hundred of the donors, 276 Gb of sequence data and 90 million to 120 million unique TCR beta sequences from 150 million to 200 million T cells were reported. Approximately 300 gigabases of sequencing data and 70 million to 100 million unique TCR sequences made up an early release that covered under 750 HLA-typed donors. The genetic ancestry cluster associated with self-reported Caucasian donors included about four fifths of the roughly 400 genotyped donors. The study was designed to test whether signatures of past pathogen exposure could be identified by cataloging public T cell receptors. The study profiled the T cell repertoires of 666 subjects by immunosequencing and related them to cytomegalovirus serostatus. Besides the first cohort of approximately 670 subjects, a separate validation cohort made up of about 120 different subjects was used. To predict cytomegalovirus infection status, the study brought together high-throughput TCR immunosequencing, statistical association of individual TCRs with disease status, and machine learning. A later analysis re-examined previously published TCR beta repertoires from just over 650 donors and added high-resolution HLA genotyping to investigate patterns of TCR occurrence. The later analysis used no new phenotypic data to find candidate immune exposures, relying instead on TCR beta sequences and their occurrence across donors. An earlier analysis of fewer than 700 of the donors applied high-throughput TCR beta sequencing to assess whether each TCR beta V gene segment acted as functional or pseudogenic. Donor age, sex, ethnicity and CMV serostatus were compiled together with the repertoire data. In a later genetic analysis, genome-wide SNP genotypes for about 55% of the 666 donors were used, and that subset was treated as a discovery cohort. All discovery cohort repertoires had been generated using a single sequencing platform. HLA typing included class I and class II loci at four-digit resolution. Typing coverage differed by locus: A, B, C, DRB1 and DQB1 were typed in about 629-630 donors, DQA1 in 500 to 550, DPA1 in approximately 610, and DPB1 in 472. A handful of DR-DQ haplotypes were handled as single units for association and clustering because linkage in the cohort was strong. On average, roughly 250,000 unique TCR beta nucleotide sequences were sequenced per donor among fewer than 500 genotyped donors of the cohort, with roughly a sixth of those sequences being non-productive.

The germline V end is reduced by 6 bases and the J end by 4 bases; junction bases left unmatched: 2. The CDR3 starts with the cysteine, ends with the phenylalanine, and has 12 residues. Only the CDR3 part of the read is kept: 36 bases, read in frame from the first base. The germline V gene encodes CDR1 SGHDT and CDR2 YYEEEE. The cohort comprised 710 or so healthy bone marrow donors. All cohort members were sampled while nominally healthy, although unrecorded immune exposures were likely present. The donor was CMV seropositive and was included in the group of almost 300 seropositive cohort members. A peripheral blood sample was provided by each donor, and peripheral blood mononuclear cells were used for TCR beta sequencing. Genomic DNA was extracted from the blood cell samples with the Qiagen DNeasy Blood Extraction Kit. The full study reports these points: In a later genetic analysis, fewer N-insertions in productive TCRs were reported among donors in an Asian-associated ancestry cluster than the roughly 640-donor mean. An association between a missense DCLRE1C variant and V-gene and J-gene trimming of TCR beta chains was found in a later genetic analysis and replicated in an independent cohort. A later analysis found that most CMV-associated TCR beta chains appeared HLA-restricted, with HLA associations seemingly driven largely by CMV exposure. Compared with equally common non-associated chains, HLA-associated TCR beta chains in a later analysis were more clonally expanded and had lower generation probabilities. Broadly in line with IMGT annotations, most TCR beta V segments showed up in productive rearrangements about 87% or about 30% of the time in an earlier analysis of approximately 640 of the donors. A further reported finding was that TCR beta sequences accurately predicted the HLA-A and HLA-B alleles for most subjects in the first cohort. When HLA alleles, especially DR and DQ, strongly co-occurred, attributing TCR associations to individual alleles was difficult. Most TCR sequences were observed very rarely across donors, whereas some public TCRs were present in many individuals. In the study, roughly 160 TCR beta chains were listed as associated with cytomegalovirus. Linkage disequilibrium might explain the correlated functional status among segregating V segments, but an unknown experimental factor could not be ruled out. The classifier was reported to diagnose cytomegalovirus status with high specificity and sensitivity in both the original and validation cohorts. A later analysis found that TCR association rates varied across HLA loci, with DRB1 alleles showing the most associated TCRs and HLA-C alleles the fewest. CMV serostatus was the only immune exposure information available for the cohort. A few of the identified cytomegalovirus-associated TCR beta chains were confirmed in vitro to be specific for cytomegalovirus antigens. The sequencing pipeline was judged likely to have produced a cluster of highly shared sequence variants as a technical artifact. The presence/absence analyses assumed that sequencing depth was roughly uniform across donors, and that assumption may not be true. In a later analysis, several top co-occurrence clusters were reported to appear linked to parvovirus B19, influenza, CMV and Epstein-Barr virus. Some IMGT-functional V segments, including TRBV6-2 and TRBV6-3, could not be distinguished by the 87-base-pair reads and were therefore excluded. A later analysis associated about 16,000 TCR beta sequences with specific HLA alleles at a false discovery rate of 0.05. The authors suggested that the approach could potentially be extended to other disease states and immunological phenotypes. The cohort was sequenced for TCR beta chains only, and without alpha or paired-chain data the features that could be detected were limited. The earlier analysis of around 600 of the donors excluded some 15 rarely observed V segments, including chromosome 9 orphons, because counts were too low. Because HLA typing was missing for some donors at each locus, association tests included only the typed subset.

This TCR came from a middle-aged man in good health and CMV-seropositive. The sample comprised PBMCs. The chain is encoded by TRBV5-6 joined to TRBJ2-5; TRBD1 aligns with 8 central bases. CDR3 protein: CASTGGIETQYF. The DNA sequence is given as TGTGCCAGCACAGGGGGCATAGAGACCCAGTACTTC.